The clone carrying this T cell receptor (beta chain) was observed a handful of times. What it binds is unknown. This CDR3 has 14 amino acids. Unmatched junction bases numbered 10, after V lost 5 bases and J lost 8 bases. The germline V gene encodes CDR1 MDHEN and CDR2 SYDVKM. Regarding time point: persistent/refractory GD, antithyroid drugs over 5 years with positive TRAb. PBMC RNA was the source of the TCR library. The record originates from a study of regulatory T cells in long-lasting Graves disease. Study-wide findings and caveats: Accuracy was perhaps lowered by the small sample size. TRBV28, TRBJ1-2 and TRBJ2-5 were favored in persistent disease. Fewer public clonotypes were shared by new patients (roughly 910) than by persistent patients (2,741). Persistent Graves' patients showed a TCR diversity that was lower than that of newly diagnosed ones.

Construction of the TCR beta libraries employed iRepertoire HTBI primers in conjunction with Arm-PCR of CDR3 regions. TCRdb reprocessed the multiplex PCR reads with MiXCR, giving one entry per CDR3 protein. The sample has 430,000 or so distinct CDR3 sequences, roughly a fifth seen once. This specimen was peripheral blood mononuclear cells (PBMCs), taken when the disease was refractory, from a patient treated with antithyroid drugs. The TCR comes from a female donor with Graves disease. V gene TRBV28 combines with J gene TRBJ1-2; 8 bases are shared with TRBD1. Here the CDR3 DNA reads TGTGCCAGCAGTATCGGCAGGGGGCGCGGGGGCTACACCTTC. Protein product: CASSIGRGRGGYTF.